This TCR beta chain stems from a study of PD-L1 blockade in urothelial cancer. Overall study context: Blood samples contained a median about 140,000 T cells. General study findings and limits: Enhanced expansion of tumor-associated blood clones at 3 weeks characterized durable-benefit patients.

With respect to this clone: Its antigen is unknown.

TCRdb's table, derived via immunoSEQ multiplex PCR, lists solely in-frame clones and lacks some. This sample has tens of thousands of clones, with 75% to 90% found just once. Germline CDR1 and CDR2: MNHNS and SASEGT. This CDR3 has 13 residues. V lost 1 base and J 5 bases, leaving 8 bases between the germline ends. This sequence was found in a man aged 45-65 years with urothelial cancer. The chain recombines TRBV6-1 with TRBJ1-1, with a tentative D call TRBD1 (5 bases). The material sequenced was PBMCs, taken around atezolizumab (anti-PD-L1) treatment. In nucleotides, the CDR3 is TGTGCCAGCAGTGAAGTTGGGGGGACTGAAGCTTTCTTT. Its protein product is CASSEVGGTEAFF.